A selection of T cell receptor beta chains follows, all from one sample in a study of shared clonotypes between healthy human individuals. Sequenced by immunoSEQ multiplex PCR; TCRdb stores in-frame clones only, minus some. Of millions of clones listed, about 95% are singletons. The sequencing input was naive CD8+ T cells sorted from blood. These receptors came from a man between 18 and 35 years old in good health. CDR3s include the opening cysteine and the closing phenylalanine or tryptophan. A D gene is named only where the DNA matches it firmly. Clone size, where shown, is once, few, many, or a class for clones that have expanded.

clone_size	j_call	v_call	d_call	cdr3_length	cdr3_aa	cdr3_nt
once	TRBJ2-7	TRBV5-1	.	14	CASSLYREAYEQYF	TGCGCCAGCAGCTTGTACAGGGAGGCCTACGAGCAGTACTTC
.	TRBJ2-1	TRBV19	.	12	CASSFGHNEQFF	TGTGCCAGTAGTTTTGGACACAATGAGCAGTTCTTC
.	TRBJ2-7	TRBV27	TRBD1	16	CASSRATGTGFHEQYF	TGTGCCAGCAGTCGCGCCACCGGGACAGGGTTCCACGAGCAGTACTTC
.	TRBJ1-2	TRBV7-9	.	13	CASSFDSLYGYTF	TGTGCCAGCAGCTTCGACAGCCTCTATGGCTACACCTTC
.	TRBJ2-1	TRBV27	TRBD2	17	CASSLYLAGGPGNEQFF	TGTGCCAGCAGTTTATATCTGGCGGGAGGGCCCGGGAATGAGCAGTTCTTC
.	TRBJ2-7	TRBV11-2	TRBD1	13	CASSPGTGYEQYF	TGTGCCAGCAGCCCAGGGACAGGGTACGAGCAGTACTTC
.	TRBJ2-1	TRBV14	.	14	CASSHQAPYNEQFF	TGTGCCAGCAGCCACCAAGCCCCCTACAATGAGCAGTTCTTC
.	TRBJ2-7	TRBV9	.	16	CASSAISPHPFYEQYF	TGTGCCAGCAGCGCGATTTCCCCCCACCCTTTCTACGAGCAGTACTTC
.	TRBJ1-4	TRBV4-1	.	16	CASSQDRAATNEKLFF	TGCGCCAGCAGCCAAGACAGGGCTGCAACTAATGAAAAACTGTTTTTT
.	TRBJ1-3	TRBV15	.	14	CATSREEIGNTIYF	TGTGCCACCAGCAGAGAAGAAATTGGAAACACCATATATTTT
.	TRBJ1-3	TRBV4-1	TRBD1	15	CASSQGQGLGNTIYF	TGCGCCAGCAGCCAAGGACAGGGGTTGGGAAACACCATATATTTT
.	TRBJ1-1	TRBV6-1	.	13	CASSEWGDTEAFF	TGTGCCAGCAGTGAATGGGGGGACACTGAAGCTTTCTTT
.	TRBJ2-7	TRBV5-6	.	12	CASSFLDYEQYF	TGTGCCAGCAGCTTTTTAGACTACGAGCAGTACTTC
.	TRBJ1-1	TRBV6-5	.	14	CASSYSDGYTEAFF	TGTGCCAGCAGTTACTCGGACGGATACACTGAAGCTTTCTTT